A single sample is the source of the 22 T cell receptor beta chains below, sequenced in a study of cytomegalovirus exposure and HLA in healthy donors. In the PCR, 60 Vbeta and 13 Jbeta primers were used. TCRdb keeps only in-frame clones here, not all; method: immunoSEQ multiplex PCR. The table includes roughly 100,000 clones, 70% to 85% detected once. Sequencing was carried out using PBMCs. These receptor sequences come from a man aged 55 to 69 in good health and CMV-seronegative.

This rearrangement joins TRBV6-5 to TRBJ2-5, with D uncertain. The CDR3 spans 16 residues. Trimming pared 3 bases from V and 2 bases from J, leaving 16 bases between. Germline V gives CDR1 MNHEY, CDR2 SVGAGI. This CDR3 is CASSYSAARAQETQYF. CDR3 nucleotides: TGTGCCAGCAGTTATTCCGCGGCTAGAGCTCAAGAGACCCAGTACTTC.

The CDR3 nucleotides read TGCGCCAGCGCCGACCCTAGCGGGGGTGTGACCCAGTACTTC. Amino acid sequence: CASADPSGGVTQYF. The V call is TRBV5-1, the J call TRBJ2-5; TRBD2 matches at 10 bases. Germline CDR1 reads SGHRS; CDR2 reads YFSETQ. There are 14 residues in the CDR3. Losses at the gene ends were 7 bases for V and 7 bases for J; bases not matched to a gene: 10. Full variable domain (remainder filled in from reference TRBV5-1 and TRBJ2-5): KAGVTQTPRYLIKTRGQQVTLSCSPISGHRSVSWYQQTPGQGLQFLFEYFSETQRNKGNFPGRFSGRQFSNSRSEMNVSTLELGDSALYLCASADPSGGVTQYFGPGTRLLVL.

The J gene is TRBJ2-2, the V gene TRBV19, with D possibly matching TRBD1 (5 bases). This CDR3 has 14 amino acids. Trimming pared 7 bases from V and 1 base from J, leaving 10 bases between. From germline, CDR1 is LNHDA and CDR2 SQIVND (reference sequence). This CDR3 reads CASIDRRNTGELFF. The DNA for the CDR3 is TGTGCCAGTATAGACAGAAGGAACACCGGGGAGCTGTTTTTT.

The gene calls are TRBV28 and TRBJ1-5, with D perhaps matching TRBD1 (6 bases). Germline V CDR1 and CDR2: MDHEN, SYDVKM. The V gene lost 2 bases and the J gene lost 6 bases, with 20 bases spanning the gap. The CDR3 contains 17 residues. The CDR3 spells CASSLIQRAGVGQPQHF. Here the CDR3 DNA reads TGTGCCAGCAGTTTAATTCAAAGGGCAGGGGTTGGTCAGCCCCAGCATTTT.

This chain links TRBV2 with TRBJ1-6, with D perhaps TRBD1 (6 bases). In germline, CDR1 is SNHLY, CDR2 FYNNEI. This CDR3 spans 14 amino acids. V shed 5 bases and J shed 5 bases, with 10 bases lying between them. The DNA of the CDR3 is TGTGCCAGCAGTTCACAGGGTAATAATTCACCCCTCCACTTT. This codes for CASSSQGNNSPLHF.

The genes are TRBV5-1 and TRBJ2-5; 11 bases are a match to TRBD2. Per the germline V gene, CDR1 is SGHRS and CDR2 is YFSETQ. This CDR3 is 20 amino acids long. The V segment lost 0 bases and the J segment 1 base; nucleotides outside the gene matches: 14. The CDR3 is CASSLGRTSGGPDTQETQYF. The CDR3 DNA reads as TGCGCCAGCAGCTTGGGCCGTACTAGCGGGGGACCCGACACCCAAGAGACCCAGTACTTC.

In this sample, this clone turned up a few times. This chain links TRBV10-3 with TRBJ1-5, with D possibly being TRBD1 (6 bases). The germline V gene has CDR1 ENHRY and CDR2 SYGVKD. V was trimmed by 0 bases and J by 1 base, leaving 7 bases between them. The CDR3 runs 15 residues. The CDR3 spells CAISESDRSNQPQHF. In DNA, the CDR3 is TGTGCCATCAGTGAGTCGGACAGAAGCAATCAGCCCCAGCATTTT.

About this clone: The sample contains more than one DNA sequence encoding this CDR3. The chain combines TRBV5-1 with TRBJ1-1; 7 nucleotides line up with TRBD1. Unmatched junction bases numbered 3, after V lost 4 bases and J lost 3 bases. This CDR3 comprises 13 residues. The germline CDR1 and CDR2 sequences are SGHRS and YFSETQ. CDR3 amino acids: CASSRTGDTEAFF. CDR3 nucleotides: TGCGCCAGCAGCCGTACAGGGGACACTGAAGCTTTCTTT. Complete variable domain (other parts from reference TRBV5-1 and TRBJ1-1): KAGVTQTPRYLIKTRGQQVTLSCSPISGHRSVSWYQQTPGQGLQFLFEYFSETQRNKGNFPGRFSGRQFSNSRSEMNVSTLELGDSALYLCASSRTGDTEAFFGQGTRLTVV.

About this clone: Without the conserved terminal phenylalanine or tryptophan, this CDR3 likely stems from a read error. The DNA is left out, because the CDR3 cannot be placed on it with certainty; the CDR3 is given as TCRdb lists it. The chain links TRBV28 to TRBJ2-7; the table's D call, TRBD1, has no DNA check behind it. Inclusive of both ends, the CDR3 amounts to 11 amino acids. Germline V gives CDR1 MDHEN, CDR2 SYDVKM. CDR3 sequence: CASRGSGGAED.

There are a few counts of this clone. The chain employs TRBV2 and TRBJ2-5, with D perhaps TRBD1 (5 bases). This CDR3 has 14 residues. Germline V gene data show CDR1 as SNHLY and CDR2 as FYNNEI. Trimming pared 6 bases from V and 4 bases from J, leaving 15 bases between. This CDR3 is CASSLSQGIETQYF. In nucleotides, the CDR3 is TGTGCCAGCAGCTTGTCCCAGGGTATAGAGACCCAGTACTTC.

The rearrangement uses TRBV19 and TRBJ1-5; D gene unclear. Trimming pared 2 bases from V and 2 bases from J, leaving 16 bases between. Germline V gene data show CDR1 as LNHDA and CDR2 as SQIVND (reference sequence). This CDR3 is 17 amino acids long. CDR3 nucleotide sequence: TGTGCCAGTAGTATATGGGTCCCAGCCCGGGGCAATCAGCCCCAGCATTTT. As protein: CASSIWVPARGNQPQHF. The full variable domain, rest sourced from reference TRBV19 and TRBJ1-5, is DGGITQSPKYLFRKEGQNVTLSCEQNLNHDAMYWYRQDPGQGLRLIYYSQIVNDFQKGDIAEGYSVSREKKESFPLTVTSAQKNPTAFYLCASSIWVPARGNQPQHFGDGTRLSIL.

The chain links TRBV6-5 to TRBJ1-2; perhaps TRBD1 as D (6 bases). CDR1 is MNHEY, CDR2 SVGAGI, per germline. V lost 6 bases and J lost 2, with 10 bases in between. The CDR3 sequence is 13 residues long. Here the CDR3 DNA reads TGTGCCAGCAGCATGGACAGCAACTATGGCTACACCTTC. Amino acid sequence: CASSMDSNYGYTF.

The rearrangement uses TRBV6-4 and TRBJ2-1, with 9 bases fitting TRBD2. Germline V gene sequence: CDR1 MRHNA, CDR2 SNTAGT. The CDR3 has 16 residues. Trimming cost V 9 bases and J 0 bases; bases outside gene matches: 9. The CDR3 sequence is CARDCGRESSYNEQFF. The CDR3 coding sequence is TGTGCCAGGGATTGCGGGAGGGAATCCTCCTACAATGAGCAGTTCTTC.

V gene TRBV5-1 combines with J gene TRBJ1-1, with D uncertain. This CDR3 region has 13 residues. With 3 bases removed from V and 3 bases from J, the gap between germline ends came to 9 bases. Germline V gene sequence: CDR1 SGHRS, CDR2 YFSETQ. The CDR3 DNA sequence: TGCGCCAGCAGCTGGACTGTTGACACTGAAGCTTTCTTT. Translated: CASSWTVDTEAFF.

This chain uses TRBV19 with TRBJ1-2, with TRBD1 matching over 8 bases. Unmatched junction bases numbered 7, after V lost 5 bases and J lost 5 bases. The CDR3 spans 14 residues. CDR1 LNHDA and CDR2 SQIVND come from the germline V gene (reference sequence). This CDR3 is CASSLPGQDYGYTF. In nucleotides, the CDR3 is TGTGCCAGTAGTCTTCCGGGACAGGATTATGGCTACACCTTC.

The chain carries TRBV6-4 and TRBJ1-2; 8 bases map to TRBD1. After removal of 5 bases from V and 5 bases from J, the junction contained 4 bases not matched to a gene. This CDR3 spans 13 amino acids. The germline gives CDR1 MRHNA, CDR2 SNTAGT. The CDR3 bases are TGTGCCAGCAGTTTGGACAGGGCATATGGCTACACCTTC. Protein sequence: CASSLDRAYGYTF.

The chain employs TRBV4-2 and TRBJ2-5; 11 bases are a match to TRBD2. This CDR3 has 15 amino acids. V lost 1 base to trimming and J lost 4 bases; unmatched junction nucleotides: 2. CDR1 and CDR2 (germline): LGHNA, YNFKEQ. This CDR3 reads CASSQGSGGAETQYF. The CDR3 nucleotides read TGTGCCAGCAGCCAAGGTAGCGGGGGGGCAGAGACCCAGTACTTC.

This chain connects TRBV28 to TRBJ1-6, with 7 bases that match TRBD1. Germline V lookup: CDR1 MDHEN, CDR2 SYDVKM. Unmatched junction bases numbered 6, after V lost 6 bases and J lost 10 bases. The CDR3 has 13 residues. The CDR3: CASSYRGRSPLHF. CDR3 bases: TGTGCCAGCAGCTACAGGGGTCGGTCACCCCTCCACTTT.

This chain links TRBV9 with TRBJ1-4; weak D call: TRBD1 (6 bases). The V and J ends lost 0 bases and 8 bases respectively, with 11 bases between them. This CDR3 region has 14 residues. The germline CDR1 and CDR2 sequences are SGDLS and YYNGEE. CDR3 sequence (DNA): TGTGCCAGCAGCGTAGAACAGGGCAGGGAAAAACTGTTTTTT. Translating it yields CASSVEQGREKLFF.

The chain recombines TRBV5-6 with TRBJ2-2; no firm D call. The CDR3 is 15 amino acids. Trimming cost V 0 bases and J 2 bases, with 8 bases left between them. The germline V gene encodes CDR1 SGHDT and CDR2 YYEEEE. In nucleotides, the CDR3 is TGTGCCAGCAGCTTGGCCCCAGGCAACACCGGGGAGCTGTTTTTT. It is translated as CASSLAPGNTGELFF.

The J gene is TRBJ2-1, the V gene TRBV30; 8 bases match TRBD1. V dropped 5 bases and J dropped 6; count of bases not matched to a gene: 9. Germline assignment: CDR1 GTSNPN and CDR2 SVGIG (reference sequence). The CDR3 length is 14 residues. CDR3: CAWVNRGRPNEQFF. The DNA for the CDR3 is TGTGCCTGGGTCAACAGGGGGAGGCCCAATGAGCAGTTCTTC.

This chain joins TRBV4-3 and TRBJ1-5; 10 nucleotides line up with TRBD1. Germline assignment: CDR1 LGHNA and CDR2 YSLEER. The CDR3 spans 15 residues. The V and J ends lost 6 bases and 4 bases, in that order; junction bases with no gene match: 6. CDR3 protein: CASSPDRGVNQPQHF. In nucleotides, the CDR3 is TGCGCCAGCAGTCCGGACAGGGGGGTTAATCAGCCCCAGCATTTT.